Listed below are T cell receptor beta chains from one sample, sequenced in a study of beta chain features in type 1 diabetes. The table came from immunoSEQ multiplex PCR; TCRdb's copy has only in-frame clones and leaves some out. The data show a few hundred thousand clones, with around 10% seen just once and about 0.6% held by the top ten. Input material: central memory CD4+ T cells from blood. The receptor source for this set is a man aged 30-40 years with type 1 diabetes. Each CDR3 is given with its conserved first and last residue. Each record gives: CDR3 DNA, CDR3 protein, J gene, D gene, V gene, clone size. A D gene is named only where the DNA matches it firmly. Where a row states a size, it is once, few, many or the class of an expanded clone; other rows omit it.

TGTGCCACCAGCAGAGAGGGGACAGCTGGTGGAAACACCATATATTTT CATSREGTAGGNTIYF TRBJ1-3 TRBD1 TRBV15 NA
TGTGCCAGTAGTGTACTAGCGGGATCCTACGAGCAGTACTTC CASSVLAGSYEQYF TRBJ2-7 TRBD2 TRBV19 NA
TGTGCCAGCAGTTACAAGGTGAATGAGCAGTTCTTC CASSYKVNEQFF TRBJ2-1 NA TRBV6-6 few
TGCGCCAGCAGCCGGGACAGGGTACAGTACTTC CASSRDRVQYF TRBJ2-4 TRBD1 TRBV4-1 NA
TGTGCCAGCTCACCACCCGGAGGGGTCGAGGGCAATGAGCAGTTCTTC CASSPPGGVEGNEQFF TRBJ2-1 NA TRBV18 few
TGTGCCAGCAGCCGAAATTGGGGGACTTACGAGCAGTACTTC CASSRNWGTYEQYF TRBJ2-7 NA TRBV7-2 many
TGCGCCAGCAGTGAATCAGCACCGGGAAGTGAGCAGTTCTTC CASSESAPGSEQFF TRBJ2-1 NA TRBV10-1 few
TGTGCCAGCAGTGATCAGGGATTAAAGGGCACCGGGGAGCTGTTTTTT CASSDQGLKGTGELFF TRBJ2-2 NA TRBV28 few
TGTGCCAGCAAACAAGGCCCCGAGTGGAAACTGTTTTTT CASKQGPEWKLFF TRBJ1-4 NA TRBV28 NA
TGCGCCAGTGGCAGGGGGAACACTGAAGCTTTCTTT CASGRGNTEAFF TRBJ1-1 NA TRBV5-1 NA
TGTGCCAGCAGTTTATCGCCCCTAGCGGGAGGTGGGACCGGGGAGCTGTTTTTT CASSLSPLAGGGTGELFF TRBJ2-2 TRBD2 TRBV27 few
TGCGCCAGCAGCCAAGAATCAGGGGACCAGCCCCAGCATTTT CASSQESGDQPQHF TRBJ1-5 NA TRBV4-1 many
TGTGCCAGCCGTAGCGGGACCCAAGAGACCCAGTACTTC CASRSGTQETQYF TRBJ2-5 TRBD2 TRBV2 NA
TGTGCCAGCTCACCACCCCGTGGGCGAGGTGCCGGGGAGCTGTTTTTT CASSPPRGRGAGELFF TRBJ2-2 NA TRBV18 NA
TGTGCCAGCAGCTTCGCTCTGGGGGAGCGGGAGGGTGGGGATACGCAGTATTTT CASSFALGEREGGDTQYF TRBJ2-3 TRBD2 TRBV5-4 many
TGCGCCAGCAGCACGCAGAGGACAGGGGGCAGGAATGAGCAGTTCTTC CASSTQRTGGRNEQFF TRBJ2-1 TRBD1 TRBV5-1 many
TGTGCCAGCAGTTACTCCAGGGTGAATTCACCCCTCCACTTT CASSYSRVNSPLHF TRBJ1-6 NA TRBV6-5 few
TGTGCCATGGCGGGAGTAGGGGACGGGGAGCTGTTTTTT CAMAGVGDGELFF TRBJ2-2 TRBD2 TRBV6-5 NA
TGTGCCACCAGCAGAAGCAATCAGCCCCAGCATTTT CATSRSNQPQHF TRBJ1-5 NA TRBV15 many
TGTGCCATCAGTGACGGGACAGGGCCCTACGAGCAGTACTTC CAISDGTGPYEQYF TRBJ2-7 TRBD1 TRBV10-3 many
TGTGCCAGCAGTAAAGAGCAGGGGTTTAACACTGAAGCTTTCTTT CASSKEQGFNTEAFF TRBJ1-1 NA TRBV2 few
TGTGCCAGCACCTCCTTAGGTTTGGGCAATCAGCCCCAGCATTTT CASTSLGLGNQPQHF TRBJ1-5 NA TRBV28 NA
TGTGCCAGCAGCTTAGGAGGGATTGCTGGAAACACCATATATTTT CASSLGGIAGNTIYF TRBJ1-3 NA TRBV7-2 many
TGTGCCATCAGAGAACAGGGGGATCAGCCCCAGCATTTT CAIREQGDQPQHF TRBJ1-5 TRBD1 TRBV10-3 few
TGTGCCAGCAGCCTCGGGGGCTCTGGGGCCAACGTCCTGACTTTC CASSLGGSGANVLTF TRBJ2-6 NA TRBV27 many